This T cell receptor (beta chain) comes out of a study of blood T cells in healthy people across ages. About the study: About one barcoded beta molecule per two T cells was captured by template switching. Study-level findings and limits: Diversity was higher, and naive CD4+ cells more numerous, in long-lived donors than in aged donors.

With 3 bases clipped from V and 4 bases from J, the junction kept 6 bases outside the gene matches. CDR1 and CDR2 (germline): DFQATT, SNEGSKA (reference sequence). The CDR3 totals 15 residues. The table lists this clonotype with a few counts. Its antigen remains unidentified. Sample-barcoded 5' priming and a J-beta primer mix drove a second PCR of roughly 6 to 12 cycles. Using its own MiXCR run on the 5' RACE reads, TCRdb lists one record per CDR3 protein. The profile shows approximately 670,000 distinct CDR3 sequences, roughly two fifths of them singletons. This TCR was recovered from an elderly man in good health. The sequenced sample was blood. This chain joins TRBV20-1 and TRBJ2-1; 10 bases are a match to TRBD2. The CDR3 nucleotides are TGCAGTGCTAGGGGCCCGACTAGCGGGTACAATGAGCAGTTCTTC. Protein sequence: CSARGPTSGYNEQFF.